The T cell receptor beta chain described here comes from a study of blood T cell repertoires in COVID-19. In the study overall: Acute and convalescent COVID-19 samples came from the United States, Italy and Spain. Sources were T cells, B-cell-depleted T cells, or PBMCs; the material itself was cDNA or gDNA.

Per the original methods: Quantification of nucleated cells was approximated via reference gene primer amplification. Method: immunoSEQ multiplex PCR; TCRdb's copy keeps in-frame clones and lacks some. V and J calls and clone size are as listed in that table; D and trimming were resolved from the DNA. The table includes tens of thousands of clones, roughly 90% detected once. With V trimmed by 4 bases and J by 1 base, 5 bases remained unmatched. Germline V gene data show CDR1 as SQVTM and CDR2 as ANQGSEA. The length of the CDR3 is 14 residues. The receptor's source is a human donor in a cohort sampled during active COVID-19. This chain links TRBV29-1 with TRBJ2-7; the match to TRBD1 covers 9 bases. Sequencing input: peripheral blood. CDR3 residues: CSVGEQGASYEQYF. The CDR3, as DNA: TGCAGCGTTGGGGAACAGGGGGCATCCTACGAGCAGTACTTC.